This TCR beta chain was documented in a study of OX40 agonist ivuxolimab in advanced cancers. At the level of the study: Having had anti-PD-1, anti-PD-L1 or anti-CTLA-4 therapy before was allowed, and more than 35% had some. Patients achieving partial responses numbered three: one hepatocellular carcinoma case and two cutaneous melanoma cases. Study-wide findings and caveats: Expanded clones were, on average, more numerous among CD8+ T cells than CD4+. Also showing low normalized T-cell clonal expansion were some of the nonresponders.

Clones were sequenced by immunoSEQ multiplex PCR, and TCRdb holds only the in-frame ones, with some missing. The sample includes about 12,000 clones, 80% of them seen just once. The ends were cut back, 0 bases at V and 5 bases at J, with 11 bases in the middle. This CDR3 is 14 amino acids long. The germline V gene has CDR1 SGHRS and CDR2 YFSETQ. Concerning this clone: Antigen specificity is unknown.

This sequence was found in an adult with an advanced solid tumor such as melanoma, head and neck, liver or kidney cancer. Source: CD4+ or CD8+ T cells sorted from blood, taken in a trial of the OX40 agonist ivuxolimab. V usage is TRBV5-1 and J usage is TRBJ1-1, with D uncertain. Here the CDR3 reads CASSLAESGTEAFF. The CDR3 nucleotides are TGCGCCAGCAGCTTGGCGGAGAGCGGGACTGAAGCTTTCTTT.